One sample yielded the 18 T cell receptor beta chains listed below, sequenced in a study of neoadjuvant anti-PD-1 for oral cavity cancer. The assay was immunoSEQ multiplex PCR, and TCRdb's table has in-frame clones only and misses some. The sample lists some 11,000 clones, over 40% occurring once. The material was tumor tissue, obtained before nivolumab (anti-PD-1) treatment. The receptors stem from a person aged 35 to 85 with oral cavity squamous cell carcinoma.

This clone is medium-sized (0.01 to 0.1%) within its sample. The V gene is TRBV15, the J gene TRBJ2-1; tentative D call: TRBD1 (6 bases). The CDR3 runs 14 residues. Germline CDR1 reads LNHNV; CDR2 reads YYDKDF (reference sequence). The V and J ends lost 6 bases and 3 bases respectively, with 12 bases between them. Written as DNA, the CDR3 is TGTGCCACCAGGGGGGCTGGCGGCTACAATGAGCAGTTCTTC. It specifies CATRGAGGYNEQFF.

This clone was counted between two and nine times. This sequence joins TRBV19 and TRBJ2-3; D remains unclear. V lost 3 bases, J lost 6 bases, and 10 bases lay in between. The CDR3 consists of 13 residues. Germline V gives CDR1 LNHDA, CDR2 SQIVND (reference sequence). The CDR3 coding sequence is TGTGCCAGTAGTATCGCCTCCCGTGATACGCAGTATTTT. Encoded protein: CASSIASRDTQYF.

The chain carries TRBV6-6 and TRBJ2-7; D ambiguous. This CDR3 is built from 13 residues. Deletions cut 5 bases from V and 4 bases from J, with 12 bases between. CDR1 and CDR2 from the germline V gene are MNHNY and SVGAGI (reference sequence). For the CDR3, the DNA is TGTGCCAGCAGTCAGTCGGGCGGTTACGAGCAGTACTTC. This codes for CASSQSGGYEQYF.

This clone was picked up a small number of times. The CDR3 DNA follows: TGCGCCAGCAGCCAAGTCGTGGATAGCAATCAGCCCCAGCATTTT. Its translation is CASSQVVDSNQPQHF. The chain couples TRBV4-1 to TRBJ1-5; D is undetermined. This CDR3 is built from 15 residues. Germline values: CDR1 MGHRA, CDR2 YSYEKL. Trimming cost V 1 base and J 0 bases, with 7 bases left between them.

The rearrangement links TRBV7-9 to TRBJ2-4; D ambiguous. Trimming took 3 bases from V and 1 from J, leaving 10 bases between them. Germline V CDR1 and CDR2: SEHNR, FQNEAQ (reference sequence). The CDR3 is 15 residues long. The chain's CDR3 is CASSFNQEAKNIQYF. In nucleotides, the CDR3 is TGTGCCAGCAGCTTTAACCAGGAGGCCAAAAACATTCAGTACTTC.

This sequence joins TRBV5-4 and TRBJ1-2; 11 bases are shared with TRBD1. This CDR3 has 15 residues. Losses at the gene ends were 4 bases for V and 3 bases for J; bases not matched to a gene: 5. Germline V lookup: CDR1 SGHNT, CDR2 YYREEE (reference sequence). CDR3 DNA sequence: TGTGCCAGCAGCCAACGGACAGGGGGCCACTATGGCTACACCTTC. Amino acid sequence: CASSQRTGGHYGYTF.

The CDR3 protein is CASSLDAGATQYF. For the CDR3, the DNA is TGTGCCAGCAGCTTAGATGCAGGGGCTACGCAGTATTTT. This rearrangement joins TRBV7-2 to TRBJ2-3; D might be TRBD1 (6 bases). V lost 1 base, J lost 8 bases, and 10 bases lay in between. Germline-derived CDR1 and CDR2 are SGHTA and FQGNSA. This CDR3 contains 13 residues.

This chain joins TRBV2 and TRBJ1-2; no firm D call. The CDR3 is 15 residues long. V lost 0 bases to trimming and J lost 2 bases, with 10 bases between them. Germline CDR1 reads SNHLY; CDR2 reads FYNNEI. The CDR3 nucleotides read TGTGCCAGCAGTGAAGCGAGGGAAATGAACTATGGCTACACCTTC. It translates to CASSEAREMNYGYTF.

The V and J genes are TRBV28 and TRBJ1-5, with TRBD1 identical over 8 bases. There are 16 residues in the CDR3. J lost 5 bases, V lost 3 bases, and 9 bases had no gene match. Germline assignment: CDR1 MDHEN and CDR2 SYDVKM. This chain's CDR3 is CASSLVAGGAYQPQHF. Here the CDR3 DNA reads TGTGCCAGCAGTTTGGTGGCAGGGGGCGCGTATCAGCCCCAGCATTTT.

This clone has a handful of counts. The chain recombines TRBV10-3 with TRBJ1-1, with TRBD1 identical over 8 bases. The CDR3 runs to 13 residues. The junction had 4 bases not matched to a gene; V was cut back by 7 bases and J by 3 bases. The germline CDR1 and CDR2 sequences are ENHRY and SYGVKD. CDR3 nucleotides: TGTGCCATCAACCAACAGGGGGACACTGAAGCTTTCTTT. Protein sequence: CAINQQGDTEAFF.

V is TRBV4-3 and J is TRBJ2-1; D call uncertain. Deletions cut 0 bases from V and 9 bases from J, with 12 bases between. The CDR3 totals 14 residues. From germline, CDR1 is LGHNA and CDR2 YSLEER. CDR3 bases: TGCGCCAGCAGCCAAGATCTAAATTGGGTTGAGCAGTTCTTC. Translated, it gives CASSQDLNWVEQFF.

About this clone itself: One end of the junction is discordant with germline, which a read error may explain. V gene TRBV5-5 combines with J gene TRBJ1-2; possibly TRBD1 for D (5 bases). Per the germline V gene, CDR1 is SGHKS and CDR2 is YYEKEE (reference sequence). CDR3 size: 16 residues. The CDR3 loop reads CASSQDVGQGNYGYTF. CDR3 coding DNA: TGCGCCAGCAGCCAAGATGTTGGGCAGGGAAACTATGGCTACACCTTC.

This clone was seen only once. The rearrangement uses TRBV9 and TRBJ2-2; 14 bases fit TRBD2. V was pared by 4 bases and J by 5 bases, with 7 bases of the junction left unmatched. This CDR3 has 17 residues. Germline assignment: CDR1 SGDLS and CDR2 YYNGEE. CDR3: CASSFSTSGGATGELFF. The CDR3 DNA reads TGTGCCAGCAGCTTTTCGACTAGCGGGGGGGCGACCGGGGAGCTGTTTTTT.

In its sample, this clone was seen a few times. This chain uses TRBV29-1 with TRBJ1-1; weak D call: TRBD1 (6 bases). Germline V CDR1 and CDR2: SQVTM, ANQGSEA. CDR3 length: 14 amino acids. Trimming took 4 bases from V and 5 from J, leaving 17 bases between them. The CDR3 sequence is CSVVPGARETEAFF. CDR3 in DNA: TGCAGCGTTGTCCCGGGGGCCCGGGAGACTGAAGCTTTCTTT.

The V call is TRBV5-8, the J call TRBJ1-1, with TRBD1 matching 7 bases. The CDR3 totals 14 residues. Germline V gene data show CDR1 as SGHTS and CDR2 as YDEGEE. J gave up 8 bases and V 0 bases, and 7 bases lay outside the gene matches. For the CDR3, the DNA is TGTGCCAGCAGCTTGGACAGGGGTTGGAGGGAAGCTTTCTTT. Encoded protein: CASSLDRGWREAFF.

This clone was found a few times. The chain is built from TRBV19 and TRBJ2-7; TRBD1 might be the D (5 bases). The CDR3 extends over 14 amino acids. Trimming left V 1 base short and J 2 bases short, with 9 bases between. The germline V gene has CDR1 LNHDA and CDR2 SQIVND (reference sequence). The chain's CDR3 is CASSIVGHPYEQYF. The CDR3 DNA reads TGTGCCAGTAGTATAGTAGGACACCCCTACGAGCAGTACTTC.

J is TRBJ2-1 and V is TRBV19; D perhaps matches TRBD2 (5 bases). CDR3 size: 18 residues. Germline V gene sequence: CDR1 LNHDA, CDR2 SQIVND (reference sequence). The V gene lost 0 bases and the J gene lost 0 bases, with 15 bases spanning the gap. CDR3 amino acids: CASSIDRGSVSSYNEQFF. The CDR3 DNA is TGTGCCAGTAGTATAGATCGGGGTTCAGTGAGCTCCTACAATGAGCAGTTCTTC.

This clone was observed a few times. This chain joins TRBV7-2 and TRBJ1-2; 8 bases agree with TRBD1. CDR3 length equals 15 residues. The germline CDR1 and CDR2 sequences are SGHTA and FQGNSA. The V and J ends lost 5 bases and 5 bases, in that order; junction bases with no gene match: 10. The CDR3 reads CASSANSQGAYGYTF. The CDR3 DNA is TGTGCCAGCAGCGCCAATTCTCAGGGGGCGTATGGCTACACCTTC.